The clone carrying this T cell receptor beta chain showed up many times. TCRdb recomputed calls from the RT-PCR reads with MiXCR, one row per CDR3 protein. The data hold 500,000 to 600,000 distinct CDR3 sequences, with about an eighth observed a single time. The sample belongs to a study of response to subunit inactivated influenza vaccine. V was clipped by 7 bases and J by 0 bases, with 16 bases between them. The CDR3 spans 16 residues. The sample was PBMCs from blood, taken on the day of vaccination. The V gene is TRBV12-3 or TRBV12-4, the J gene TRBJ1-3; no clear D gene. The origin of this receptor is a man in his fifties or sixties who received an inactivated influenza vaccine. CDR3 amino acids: CASNPRAGSSGNTIYF. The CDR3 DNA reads TGTGCCAGCAACCCCAGAGCTGGGAGCTCTGGAAACACCATATATTTT.